Presented here are 27 T cell receptor beta chains from one specimen sequenced in a study of shared clonotypes between healthy human individuals. TCRdb's table, derived via immunoSEQ multiplex PCR, lists solely in-frame clones and lacks some. This table has over a million clones, around 97% appearing once. What was sequenced was naive CD4+ T cells sorted from blood. Sample subset: CD45RA+ positively selected. Every receptor here comes from a man aged 25-45 years in good health.

The V call is TRBV5-4, the J call TRBJ2-3; a possible D gene is TRBD2 (5 bases). V dropped 5 bases and J dropped 0 bases, with 10 bases sitting between them. The CDR3 covers 14 residues. Germline V gene lookup returns CDR1 SGHNT and CDR2 YYREEE (reference sequence). CDR3 DNA sequence: TGTGCCAGCAGAGCGGATTCTAGCACAGATACGCAGTATTTT. It translates to CASRADSSTDTQYF.

This clone was picked up a small number of times. The rearrangement joins TRBV2 to TRBJ2-7, with a tentative D call TRBD2 (5 bases). Germline CDR1 SNHLY, CDR2 FYNNEI. This CDR3 has 12 residues. V gave up 8 bases and J gave up 4 bases, with 12 bases separating them. CDR3 loop: CASLRVLYEQYF. The CDR3 DNA reads as TGTGCCAGCTTGAGGGTTTTGTACGAGCAGTACTTC.

The chain recombines TRBV28 with TRBJ1-5, with 7 positions matching TRBD1. The trim removed 5 bases at V and 6 bases at J, leaving 7 bases unmatched. Germline V CDR1 and CDR2: MDHEN, SYDVKM. The CDR3 has 14 amino acids. The CDR3 DNA follows: TGTGCCAGCAGTCGGTTTACAGGGGCTCAGCCCCAGCATTTT. Amino acids: CASSRFTGAQPQHF.

The V gene is TRBV9, the J gene TRBJ2-2, with 7 bases identical to TRBD2. This CDR3 has 15 amino acids. Germline-derived CDR1 and CDR2 are SGDLS and YYNGEE. V was clipped by 1 base and J by 3 bases; unmatched bases: 3. This CDR3 is CASSVSGRDTGELFF. For the CDR3, the DNA is TGTGCCAGCAGCGTAAGTGGGAGGGACACCGGGGAGCTGTTTTTT.

The chain links TRBV18 to TRBJ2-1, with 12 bases identical to TRBD2. Germline V lookup: CDR1 KGHSH, CDR2 LQKENI. J lost 6 bases, V lost 2 bases, and 14 bases had no gene match. The CDR3 is made up of 19 amino acids. The CDR3 DNA reads TGTGCCAGCTCACCAGGGCCTAGCGGGAGGGTTTCCAAGTCCAATGAGCAGTTCTTC. Residues: CASSPGPSGRVSKSNEQFF.

V is TRBV5-1 and J is TRBJ2-2; D unresolved. V was cut by 3 bases and J by 8 bases, with 11 bases left in between. Germline V CDR1 and CDR2: SGHRS, YFSETQ. The CDR3 consists of 13 residues. In DNA form, the CDR3 reads TGCGCCAGCAGCTCGGATGTGCTTGGGGAGCTGTTTTTT. Translated: CASSSDVLGELFF.

The chain carries TRBV18 and TRBJ2-1, with D tentatively TRBD1 or TRBD2 (5 bases each). Per the germline V gene, CDR1 is KGHSH and CDR2 is LQKENI. The CDR3 extends over 17 amino acids. V lost 3 bases, J lost 0 bases, and 15 bases lay in between. In DNA, the CDR3 is TGTGCCAGCTCACCCACCGAGGGGATCTCCTCCTACAATGAGCAGTTCTTC. Amino acid sequence: CASSPTEGISSYNEQFF.

The J gene is TRBJ1-4, the V gene TRBV7-2, with no clear D. V was clipped by 1 base and J by 9 bases, with 15 bases between them. The length of the CDR3 is 15 residues. The germline gives CDR1 SGHTA, CDR2 FQGNSA. The CDR3, as DNA: TGTGCCAGCAGCTTAGTAGTTGGATCTTCGCAAAAACTGTTTTTT. Translation: CASSLVVGSSQKLFF.

The chain has TRBV5-1 and TRBJ2-1, with TRBD1 identical over 9 bases. The CDR3 length is 16 residues. J was trimmed by 3 bases and V by 1 base; bases with no gene match: 5. Germline assignment: CDR1 SGHRS and CDR2 YFSETQ. For the CDR3, the DNA is TGCGCCAGCAGCTTGACTACAGGGGGCGGCTACAATGAGCAGTTCTTC. This gives the protein CASSLTTGGGYNEQFF.

The gene calls are TRBV29-1 and TRBJ1-2, with D perhaps matching TRBD1 (6 bases). The CDR3 has 13 residues. The V and J ends lost 5 bases and 4 bases respectively, with 14 bases between them. The germline CDR1 and CDR2 sequences are SQVTM and ANQGSEA. For the CDR3, the DNA is TGCAGCGTTATACAGGGATCCTTCTATGGCTACACCTTC. Translated, it gives CSVIQGSFYGYTF.

This chain's CDR3 is CASSLSRLAAPTDTQYF. The DNA of the CDR3 is TGTGCCAGCAGTTTATCCCGACTAGCGGCACCCACAGATACGCAGTATTTT. This chain uses TRBV28 with TRBJ2-3, with 9 positions matching TRBD2. After removal of 1 base from V and 2 bases from J, the junction contained 7 bases not matched to a gene. The CDR3 is made up of 17 amino acids. The germline V gene encodes CDR1 MDHEN and CDR2 SYDVKM.

The chain recombines TRBV6-5 with TRBJ2-5; D may be TRBD2 (6 bases). The ends were cut back, 8 bases at V and 6 bases at J, with 16 bases in the middle. CDR1 is MNHEY, CDR2 SVGAGI, per germline. The CDR3 is 13 amino acids. In DNA, the CDR3 is TGTGCCAGCGGAAACGGGAGCCCTAAGACCCAGTACTTC. Its translation is CASGNGSPKTQYF.

The rearrangement uses TRBV7-8 and TRBJ2-3; D is uncertain. The germline CDR1 and CDR2 sequences are SGHVS and FQNEAQ. The V end was cut by 6 bases, the J end by 3 bases, with 22 bases between. This CDR3 has 17 residues. CDR3 region: CASRPLWVGTQTDTQYF. For the CDR3, the DNA is TGTGCCAGCAGGCCTCTCTGGGTCGGCACGCAGACAGATACGCAGTATTTT.

The chain recombines TRBV6-5 with TRBJ1-3; D is ambiguous. V lost 6 bases and J lost 2, with 14 bases in between. Looked up from germline, CDR1 is MNHEY and CDR2 is SVGAGI. This CDR3 spans 15 amino acids. CDR3 loop: CASRPWGTAGNTIYF. CDR3 coding DNA: TGTGCCAGCAGGCCCTGGGGTACGGCTGGAAACACCATATATTTT.

A single count supports this clone. The chain employs TRBV4-1 and TRBJ2-2, with D perhaps TRBD2 (5 bases). The V end was cut by 3 bases, the J end by 6 bases, with 11 bases between. Germline V gene lookup returns CDR1 MGHRA and CDR2 YSYEKL. The CDR3 has 14 amino acids. The CDR3 spells CASSQITSPGELFF. The CDR3 DNA sequence: TGCGCCAGCAGCCAGATTACTAGTCCCGGGGAGCTGTTTTTT.

The chain links TRBV21-1 to TRBJ2-4; TRBD2, the D gene given by the table, was not confirmed from the DNA. TRBV21-1 is labeled a pseudogene. The CDR3 extends over 13 amino acids. The CDR3 DNA sequence: TGTGCCAGCAGCAAACGGAGGGCGGGGCTGGGATACTTC. As protein: CASSKRRAGLGYF.

The chain is built from TRBV10-3 and TRBJ2-7; TRBD2 matches 8 bases. V shed 5 bases, J shed 5 bases, and the junction held 8 bases outside the gene matches. The CDR3 covers 14 residues. Germline values: CDR1 ENHRY, CDR2 SYGVKD. This chain's CDR3 is CAISFEREPHEQYF. The CDR3 DNA reads TGTGCCATCAGTTTTGAGCGGGAGCCCCACGAGCAGTACTTC.

In nucleotides, the CDR3 is TGTGCCAGCAGCTATCGGCGCTGGGAGGAAGGGGAAAAACTGTTTTTT. Its translation is CASSYRRWEEGEKLFF. This chain joins TRBV7-6 and TRBJ1-4; D not resolved. The germline V gene encodes CDR1 SGHVS and CDR2 FNYEAQ. Trimming pared 4 bases from V and 8 bases from J, leaving 20 bases between. The CDR3 consists of 16 residues.

This chain links TRBV5-4 with TRBJ2-2; D unclear. This CDR3 is 13 amino acids long. Trimming shortened V by 2 bases and J by 9 bases, and 11 bases separated the two germline ends. The V gene's germline CDR1 is SGHNT and CDR2 YYREEE (reference sequence). The DNA for the CDR3 is TGTGCCAGCAGCTTCCGTCAGAGTCGGGAGCTGTTTTTT. Its translation: CASSFRQSRELFF.

The rearrangement links TRBV19 to TRBJ2-7; no clear D gene. V was pared by 1 base and J by 2 bases, with 9 bases between. The CDR3 length is 14 residues. From germline, CDR1 is LNHDA and CDR2 SQIVND (reference sequence). The CDR3 loop reads CASSIGNSPYEQYF. The CDR3 nucleotides read TGTGCCAGTAGTATAGGTAACAGCCCCTACGAGCAGTACTTC.

The V gene is TRBV18, the J gene TRBJ2-2, with TRBD1 as a possible D gene (5 bases). Germline V gene sequence: CDR1 KGHSH, CDR2 LQKENI. This CDR3 comprises 14 residues. Trimming stripped 3 bases from V and 4 bases from J, with 9 bases between. The CDR3 sequence: CASSPQGSTGELFF. The CDR3, as DNA: TGTGCCAGCTCACCTCAGGGATCCACCGGGGAGCTGTTTTTT.

DNA of the CDR3: TGTGCCAGCAGCTTACGGGGTTTGGCAGGAGGCTTCGCAGATACGCAGTATTTT. This sequence encodes CASSLRGLAGGFADTQYF. The V gene is TRBV7-8, the J gene TRBJ2-3, with D tentatively TRBD2 (5 bases). Looked up from germline, CDR1 is SGHVS and CDR2 is FQNEAQ. Trimming pared 2 bases from V and 4 bases from J, leaving 22 bases between. The CDR3 sequence is 18 residues long.

This clone was recorded only once. Within the sample, other DNA sequences also encode this same CDR3. The chain joins TRBV5-1 to TRBJ1-3; the D is unclear. The CDR3 is 15 residues long. Trimming cost V 4 bases and J 0 bases, with 11 bases left between them. From germline, CDR1 is SGHRS and CDR2 YFSETQ. CDR3 region: CASSLGPNSGNTIYF. CDR3 sequence (DNA): TGCGCCAGCAGCCTAGGGCCTAACTCTGGAAACACCATATATTTT.

J is TRBJ2-1 and V is TRBV13; D remains ambiguous. The CDR3 is 15 residues long. The V gene's germline CDR1 is PRHDT and CDR2 FYEKMQ (reference sequence). V lost 6 bases and J lost 8, with 20 bases in between. Here the CDR3 DNA reads TGTGCCAGCAGAAGGTCTCCAGGTGTTACGGATGAGCAGTTCTTC. Residues: CASRRSPGVTDEQFF.

J is TRBJ1-2 and V is TRBV2; 7 bases match TRBD1. V lost 7 bases and J lost 4; bases outside the gene matches: 6. Germline CDR1 is SNHLY and CDR2 is FYNNEI. The CDR3 contains 13 residues. CDR3 DNA sequence: TGTGCCAGCACGACAGGGACCCGCTATGGCTACACCTTC. It is translated as CASTTGTRYGYTF.

The chain couples TRBV29-1 to TRBJ2-7; possible D gene TRBD1, 6 bases. Germline V lookup: CDR1 SQVTM, CDR2 ANQGSEA. Trimming pared 6 bases from V and 7 bases from J, leaving 19 bases between. The CDR3 covers 13 residues. CDR3 protein: CSVKGERGLEQYF. The CDR3 bases are TGCAGCGTGAAGGGGGAACGAGGTCTGGAGCAGTACTTC.

The rearrangement uses TRBV27 and TRBJ2-1; no reliable D call. The CDR3 covers 13 residues. The ends were cut back, 5 bases at V and 6 bases at J, with 11 bases in the middle. CDR1 is MNHEY and CDR2 is SMNVEV in the germline V gene (reference sequence). The CDR3 reads CASSTTTVNEQFF. In DNA form, the CDR3 reads TGTGCCAGCAGTACTACGACCGTCAATGAGCAGTTCTTC.